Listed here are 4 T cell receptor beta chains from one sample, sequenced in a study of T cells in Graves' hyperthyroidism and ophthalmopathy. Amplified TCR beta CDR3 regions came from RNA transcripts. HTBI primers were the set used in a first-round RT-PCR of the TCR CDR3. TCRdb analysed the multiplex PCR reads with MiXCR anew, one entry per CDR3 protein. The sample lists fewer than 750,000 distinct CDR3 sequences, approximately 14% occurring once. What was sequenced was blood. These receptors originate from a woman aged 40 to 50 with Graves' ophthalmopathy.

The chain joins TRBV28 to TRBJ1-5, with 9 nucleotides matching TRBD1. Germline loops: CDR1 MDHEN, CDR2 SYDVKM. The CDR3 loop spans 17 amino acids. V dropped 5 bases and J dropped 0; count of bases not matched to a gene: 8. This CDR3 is CASSRGTGFYSNQPQHF. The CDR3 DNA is TGTGCCAGCAGTCGCGGGACAGGGTTTTATAGCAATCAGCCCCAGCATTTT.

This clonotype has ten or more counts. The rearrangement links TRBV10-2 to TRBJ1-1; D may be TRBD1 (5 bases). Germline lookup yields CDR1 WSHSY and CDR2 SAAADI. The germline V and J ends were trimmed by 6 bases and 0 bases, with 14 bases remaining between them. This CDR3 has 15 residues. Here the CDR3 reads CASSGMGRMNTEAFF. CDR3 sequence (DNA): TGCGCCAGCAGCGGCATGGGACGGATGAACACTGAAGCTTTCTTT.

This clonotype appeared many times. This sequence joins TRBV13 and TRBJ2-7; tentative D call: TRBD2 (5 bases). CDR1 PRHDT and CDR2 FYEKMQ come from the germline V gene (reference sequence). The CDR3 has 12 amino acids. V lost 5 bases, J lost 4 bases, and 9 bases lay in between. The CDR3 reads CASSTRLYEQYF. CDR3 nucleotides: TGTGCCAGCAGCACCCGACTATACGAGCAGTACTTC.

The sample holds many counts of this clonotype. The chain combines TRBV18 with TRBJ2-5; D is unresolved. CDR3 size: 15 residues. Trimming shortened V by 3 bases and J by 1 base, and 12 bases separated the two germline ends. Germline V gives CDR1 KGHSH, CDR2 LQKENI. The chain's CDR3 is CASSPPLGSQETQYF. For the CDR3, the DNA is TGTGCCAGCTCACCCCCTCTCGGCAGCCAAGAGACCCAGTACTTC.